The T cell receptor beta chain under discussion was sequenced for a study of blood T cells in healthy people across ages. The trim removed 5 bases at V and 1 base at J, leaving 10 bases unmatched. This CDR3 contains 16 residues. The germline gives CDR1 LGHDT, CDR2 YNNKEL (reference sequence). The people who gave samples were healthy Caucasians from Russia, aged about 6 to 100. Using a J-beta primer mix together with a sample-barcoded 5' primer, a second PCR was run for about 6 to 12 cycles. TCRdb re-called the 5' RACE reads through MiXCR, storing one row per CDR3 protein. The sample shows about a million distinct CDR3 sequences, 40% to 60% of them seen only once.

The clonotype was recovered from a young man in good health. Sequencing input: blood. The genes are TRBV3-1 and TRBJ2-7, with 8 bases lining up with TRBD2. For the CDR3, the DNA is TGTGCCAGCAGCGCATCGGGGGGGGCACCTTCCTACGAGCAGTACTTC. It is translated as CASSASGGAPSYEQYF.